This passage covers 4 T cell receptor beta chains from one sample sequenced in a study of cytomegalovirus exposure and HLA in healthy donors. PCR used 60 Vbeta primers and 13 Jbeta primers. The table came from immunoSEQ multiplex PCR; TCRdb's copy has only in-frame clones and leaves some out. The data show over 130,000 clones, 80% seen once. Sequences were obtained from PBMCs. Every receptor here comes from a female donor in good health and CMV-seronegative.

J is TRBJ1-3 and V is TRBV6-5; D possibly corresponds to TRBD1 (6 bases). Germline-derived CDR1 and CDR2 are MNHEY and SVGAGI. The CDR3 loop spans 16 amino acids. The V gene lost 4 bases and the J gene lost 0 bases, with 13 bases spanning the gap. The CDR3 DNA is TGTGCCAGCAGTTTACACAGGGCTAACTCTGGAAACACCATATATTTT. It codes for CASSLHRANSGNTIYF.

The chain is built from TRBV6-5 and TRBJ2-1; 10 nucleotides line up with TRBD2. CDR3 length equals 14 residues. Looked up from germline, CDR1 is MNHEY and CDR2 is SVGAGI. The V and J ends lost 4 bases and 6 bases, in that order; junction bases with no gene match: 3. The CDR3 spells CASSFTSGINEQFF. CDR3 DNA: TGTGCCAGCAGTTTCACTAGCGGGATCAATGAGCAGTTCTTC.

The V call is TRBV25-1, the J call TRBJ1-4; possible D gene TRBD1, 6 bases. V lost 1 base, J lost 0 bases, and 12 bases lay in between. Germline V gene lookup returns CDR1 MGHDK and CDR2 SYGVNS. The CDR3 is made up of 17 amino acids. The CDR3 is CASSEWRGGTTNEKLFF. In DNA form, the CDR3 reads TGTGCCAGCAGTGAATGGAGGGGGGGAACAACTAATGAAAAACTGTTTTTT.

The gene calls are TRBV29-1 and TRBJ2-1, with a possible D match to TRBD2 (6 bases). V shed 4 bases and J shed 6 bases, with 19 bases lying between them. Germline CDR1 reads SQVTM; CDR2 reads ANQGSEA. The CDR3 contains 15 residues. The CDR3 region has the DNA TGCAGCGTTGGATTCCCGGGAGAGGTCGGCAATGAGCAGTTCTTC. This sequence encodes CSVGFPGEVGNEQFF.